The 14 T cell receptor beta chains reported below all come from one sample, sequenced in a study of T cells after yellow fever vaccination. TCRdb analysed the 5' RACE reads with MiXCR anew, one entry per CDR3 protein. The sample includes about 340,000 distinct CDR3 sequences, 8.7% of them seen just once. The source was PBMCs, collected on the day of the first yellow fever vaccination. The receptors originated from a man younger than 35 who received the YFV17D yellow fever vaccine.

This clonotype was detected a few times. The genes are TRBV20-1 and TRBJ1-5; D is ambiguous. Germline V CDR1 and CDR2: DFQATT, SNEGSKA (reference sequence). V was shortened by 1 base and J by 4 bases, with 5 bases between the two germline ends. CDR3 length: 12 residues. CDR3 coding DNA: TGCAGTGCTAGAGTTAGGAATCAGCCCCAGCATTTT. Translated, it gives CSARVRNQPQHF.

The chain is built from TRBV7-2 and TRBJ1-1; no firm D call. The CDR3 is 15 residues long. CDR1 and CDR2 from the germline V gene are SGHTA and FQGNSA. Trimming took off 10 bases at V and 3 bases at J, with 21 bases between the two ends. The CDR3 sequence: CATKSIGPYYTEAFF. CDR3 in DNA: TGTGCCACAAAGTCCATAGGACCTTATTACACTGAAGCTTTCTTT.

In this sample, this clonotype turned up a few times. J is TRBJ2-6 and V is TRBV6-2 or TRBV6-3; D gene uncertain. The V gene lost 8 bases and the J gene lost 1 base, with 12 bases spanning the gap. CDR1 MNHEY and CDR2 SVGEGT come from the germline V gene. CDR3 length: 15 residues. CDR3 sequence: CASLGRNSGANVLTF. The CDR3, as DNA: TGTGCCAGCTTGGGCAGGAATTCTGGGGCCAACGTCCTGACTTTC.

The J gene is TRBJ1-1, the V gene TRBV9; 9 nucleotides line up with TRBD1. CDR3 length equals 14 residues. V shed 7 bases and J 11 bases; nucleotides not matched to a gene: 15. Germline values: CDR1 SGDLS, CDR2 YYNGEE. CDR3 sequence (DNA): TGTGCCAGCGCCCAGACTCCGGGACAGGGACCTGCTTTCTTT. It is translated as CASAQTPGQGPAFF.

This clonotype was seen ten or more times. This rearrangement joins TRBV9 to TRBJ2-7; 13 nucleotides match TRBD2. V lost 4 bases to trimming and J lost 2 bases; unmatched junction nucleotides: 3. CDR1 and CDR2 (germline): SGDLS, YYNGEE. The length of the CDR3 is 15 residues. The DNA for the CDR3 is TGTGCCAGCAGCTTTGGGACTAGCGGGGCCTACGAGCAGTACTTC. Protein product: CASSFGTSGAYEQYF.

The J gene is TRBJ2-1, the V gene TRBV12-5; D unclear. The CDR3 contains 10 residues. V lost 5 bases, J lost 9 bases, and 5 bases lay in between. Germline V gives CDR1 LGHNT, CDR2 FRNRAP. CDR3 nucleotides: TGTGCTAGTGGTCGATCTGAGCAGTTCTTC. The encoded protein is CASGRSEQFF.

This clonotype has ten or more counts. This rearrangement joins TRBV7-2 to TRBJ2-3, with TRBD2 identical over 9 bases. The CDR3 is made up of 13 amino acids. Germline assignment: CDR1 SGHTA and CDR2 FQGNSA. V trimming: 5 bases; J trimming: 4 bases; junction bases outside the gene matches: 1. CDR3 residues: CASSQRGADTQYF. In DNA, the CDR3 is TGTGCCAGCAGCCAGCGGGGGGCAGATACGCAGTATTTT.

This chain links TRBV5-4 with TRBJ1-6; D remains unclear. Trimming removed 5 bases from V and 0 bases from J, with 15 bases in between. This CDR3 is built from 17 residues. Germline V CDR1 and CDR2: SGHNT, YYREEE (reference sequence). As DNA, the CDR3 is TGTGCCAGCAGTCAAACCACTCATAGCTCCTATAATTCACCCCTCCACTTT. It specifies CASSQTTHSSYNSPLHF.

At least ten counts were recorded for this clonotype. The chain uses TRBV10-2 and TRBJ2-7; D gene unclear. This CDR3 is 12 amino acids long. Trimming took off 7 bases at V and 7 bases at J, with 14 bases between the two ends. CDR1 and CDR2 (germline): WSHSY, SAAADI. The DNA for the CDR3 is TGCGCCAGCATGCCGACCGCTTTGGAGCAGTACTTC. Translated, it gives CASMPTALEQYF.

This clonotype was detected ten times or more. The genes are TRBV4-1 and TRBJ2-2; D perhaps matches TRBD2 (6 bases). Trimming cost V 1 base and J 9 bases, with 9 bases left between them. Germline values: CDR1 MGHRA, CDR2 YSYEKL. The CDR3 length is 13 residues. The CDR3 DNA follows: TGCGCCAGCAGCCAAGGGGCGGGGAGGGAGCTGTTTTTT. As protein: CASSQGAGRELFF.

The J gene is TRBJ2-5, the V gene TRBV10-3; 8 positions agree with TRBD2. CDR1 is ENHRY and CDR2 is SYGVKD in the germline V gene. The CDR3 covers 13 residues. V dropped 10 bases and J dropped 5; count of bases not matched to a gene: 9. DNA of the CDR3: TGTGCCAGCGGGAGGTCTAGCGGGGAGACCCAGTACTTC. Amino acids: CASGRSSGETQYF.

This clonotype was recorded a few times. The chain joins TRBV5-1 to TRBJ2-5, with TRBD1 identical over 9 bases. After removal of 4 bases from V and 2 bases from J, the junction contained 3 bases not matched to a gene. Germline CDR1 is SGHRS and CDR2 is YFSETQ. The CDR3 length is 14 residues. The CDR3 region has the DNA TGCGCCAGCAGCGGGGGACAGGGACAAGAGACCCAGTACTTC. Amino acid sequence: CASSGGQGQETQYF.

This clonotype has ten or more counts. The chain links TRBV12-3 or TRBV12-4 to TRBJ2-3, with D unresolved. The ends were cut back, 5 bases at V and 3 bases at J, with 18 bases in the middle. CDR3 size: 16 residues. The CDR3 is CASSRPLSLRTDTQYF. CDR3 DNA: TGTGCCAGCAGTCGTCCTCTGTCCTTAAGGACAGATACGCAGTATTTT.

This clonotype has just a few counts. The V gene is TRBV12-3 or TRBV12-4, the J gene TRBJ2-3; D perhaps matches TRBD1 (5 bases). The CDR3 runs 15 residues. Deletions cut 5 bases from V and 1 base from J, with 13 bases between. The CDR3, as DNA: TGTGCCAGCAGTCAAGGGGTTACCGGCACAGATACGCAGTATTTT. Protein sequence: CASSQGVTGTDTQYF.